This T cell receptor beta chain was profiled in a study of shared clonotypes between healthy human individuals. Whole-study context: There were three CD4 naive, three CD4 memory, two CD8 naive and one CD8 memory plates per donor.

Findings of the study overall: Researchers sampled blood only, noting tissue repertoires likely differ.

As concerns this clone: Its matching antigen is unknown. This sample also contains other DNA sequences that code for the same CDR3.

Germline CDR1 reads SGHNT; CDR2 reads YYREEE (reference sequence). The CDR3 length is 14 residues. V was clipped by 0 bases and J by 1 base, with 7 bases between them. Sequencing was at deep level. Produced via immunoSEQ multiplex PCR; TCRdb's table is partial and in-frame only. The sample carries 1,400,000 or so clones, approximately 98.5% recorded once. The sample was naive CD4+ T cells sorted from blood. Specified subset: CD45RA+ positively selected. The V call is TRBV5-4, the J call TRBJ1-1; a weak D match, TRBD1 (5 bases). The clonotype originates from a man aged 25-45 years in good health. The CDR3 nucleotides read TGTGCCAGCAGCTTGGAGGGGCCGAACACTGAAGCTTTCTTT. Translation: CASSLEGPNTEAFF.